A selection of T cell receptor beta chains follows, all from one sample in a study of T cell repertoires in aging, cancer and after chemotherapy. TCRdb itself ran the multiplex PCR reads through MiXCR, one entry per CDR3 protein. The profile covers over 10,000 distinct CDR3 sequences, with less than 30% appearing a single time and 2% to 3% taken by the ten largest. The sequenced material came from blood. These receptors were taken from a human donor in good health. Each CDR3 is given with its conserved first and last residue. A D gene is named only where the DNA matches it firmly. The size of a clone is reported for some rows only, either as once, few or many, or as a class for expanded clones.

j_gene	v_gene	d_gene	abundance	CDR3nt	CDR3aa
TRBJ1-1	TRBV28	.	few	TGTGCCAGCAGTTTATCCCCCACAGCGGTGAACACTGAAGCTTTCTTT	CASSLSPTAVNTEAFF
TRBJ1-4	TRBV20-1	TRBD1	.	TGCAGTCCTCTGGGCAGGGGGGCGCCTAATGAAAAACTGTTTTTT	CSPLGRGAPNEKLFF
TRBJ1-6	TRBV27	TRBD1	medium-sized	TGTGCCAGCAGGGGGACAGGGGGCGCAGGTAATTCACCCCTCCACTTT	CASRGTGGAGNSPLHF
TRBJ1-1	TRBV5-4	TRBD1	.	TGTGCCAGCAGCTTGCAACAGGGGGCTGGCACTGAAGCTTTCTTT	CASSLQQGAGTEAFF
TRBJ2-5	TRBV10-3	TRBD2	.	TGTGCCATCAGTGGGGGGGGCCAAGAGACCCAGTACTTC	CAISGGGQETQYF
TRBJ2-1	TRBV10-3	.	medium-sized	TGTGCCATCAGCAGGCGCCAGCGGGGACAACTCAGGGATGAGCAGTTCTTC	CAISRRQRGQLRDEQFF
TRBJ1-5	TRBV12-3/TRBV12-4	TRBD1	.	TGTGCCAGCCGAGGGTCAGGGGGAGGCAATCAGCCCCAGCATTTT	CASRGSGGGNQPQHF
TRBJ1-2	TRBV5-4	.	few	TGTGCCAGCAGGCCTGACCGAAACAGGGTAGACTATGGCTACACCTTC	CASRPDRNRVDYGYTF
TRBJ2-3	TRBV5-6	TRBD2	few	TGTGCCAGCAGCACTCCTCTAGCGGGGGCCCCGCTGGATACGCAGTATTTT	CASSTPLAGAPLDTQYF
TRBJ2-3	TRBV6-4	.	few	TGTGCCAGCAGTGACTCCCCCACAGATACGCAGTATTTT	CASSDSPTDTQYF
TRBJ1-6	TRBV6-5	.	medium-sized	TGTGCCAGCAGTTACTGGTTGGGGGGTAGTTCACCCCTCCACTTT	CASSYWLGGSSPLHF
TRBJ2-5	TRBV29-1	.	medium-sized	TGCAGCGGCGGGCGGGACACCGAGACCCAGTACTTC	CSGGRDTETQYF
TRBJ1-2	TRBV20-1	.	medium-sized	TGCAGTTCAGACCGAGGCGGTTTCTACACCTTC	CSSDRGGFYTF
TRBJ1-3	TRBV5-4	TRBD1	.	TGTGCCAGCAGCCCAGACGTCGGGACAGGGTCAATAGGAAACACCATATATTTT	CASSPDVGTGSIGNTIYF
TRBJ2-1	TRBV20-1	.	.	TGCAGTGCTAGATTCCGGGGGGCGCGCAATGAGCAGTTCTTC	CSARFRGARNEQFF
TRBJ2-1	TRBV12-3/TRBV12-4	TRBD1	few	TGTGCCAGCAGTTTACAGGACAGGGACAATGAGCAGTTCTTC	CASSLQDRDNEQFF